The clone carrying this TCR beta chain was counted only a few times. At one of its ends the junction is not consistent with the germline gene, which may arise from a read error. Through a sample-barcoded 5' primer and a J-beta primer mix, a second PCR was run for roughly 7 to 12 cycles. TCRdb re-derived calls from the 5' RACE reads in MiXCR, one entry per CDR3 protein. The data show some 940,000 distinct CDR3 sequences, about 29% seen once. These data are taken from a study of blood T cells in healthy people across ages. The CDR3 has 12 amino acids. Germline values: CDR1 MGHDK, CDR2 SYGVNS. These data also formed part of another study, on T cells of mothers and their children.

The receptor comes from a woman aged 40-49 years in good health. V usage is TRBV25-1 and J usage is TRBJ1-1; D ambiguous. Sequencing input: blood. The chain's CDR3 is CTSSRQNTEAFF. The DNA of the CDR3 is TGTACCAGCAGCAGACAGAACACTGAAGCTTTCTTT.